This T cell receptor (beta chain) was obtained from a study of graft-versus-host responses after intestinal transplantation. Background on the study: Those transplanted obtained multivisceral, liver-intestinal, or isolated intestinal grafts. Among the recipients, all got anti-thymocyte globulin induction and then tacrolimus and steroids for two to four years.

For this clone: Its antigen is not known.

This CDR3 has 16 amino acids. The V and J ends lost 1 base and 4 bases, in that order; junction bases with no gene match: 5. The germline V gene encodes CDR1 LGHNA and CDR2 YSLEER. The assay was immunoSEQ multiplex PCR, and TCRdb's table has in-frame clones only and misses some. The data show 130,000 to 150,000 clones, around 90% seen once. General observations from the study: The study found high graft-versus-host to host-versus-graft clonal ratios in allografts of patients with graft-donor T cell macrochimerism. Recipient marrow harbored GvH clones, some of which surfaced first in ileum or blood.

This receptor was taken from a human donor who received an intestinal transplant. The chain combines TRBV4-3 with TRBJ2-1; 9 positions match TRBD2. Sequences were derived from unstimulated CD4+ T cells sorted from spleen or lymph node cells, sampled before intestinal transplant. The CDR3, as DNA: TGCGCCAGCAGCCAAGCTCCAGCGGGAGGTTACAATGAGCAGTTCTTC. It translates to CASSQAPAGGYNEQFF.